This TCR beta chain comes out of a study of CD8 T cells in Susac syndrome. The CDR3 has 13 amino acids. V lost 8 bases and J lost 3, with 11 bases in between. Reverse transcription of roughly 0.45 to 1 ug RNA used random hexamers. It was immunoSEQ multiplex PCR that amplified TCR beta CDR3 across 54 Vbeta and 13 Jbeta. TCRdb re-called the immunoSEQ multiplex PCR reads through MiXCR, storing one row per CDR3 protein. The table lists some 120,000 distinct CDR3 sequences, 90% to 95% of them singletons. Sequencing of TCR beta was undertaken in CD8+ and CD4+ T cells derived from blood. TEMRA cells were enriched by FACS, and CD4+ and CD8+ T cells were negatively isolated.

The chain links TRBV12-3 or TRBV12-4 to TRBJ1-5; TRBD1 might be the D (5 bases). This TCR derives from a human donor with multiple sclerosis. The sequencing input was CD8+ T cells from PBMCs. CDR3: CASLRDPNQPQHF. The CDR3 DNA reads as TGTGCCAGCCTCAGGGACCCCAATCAGCCCCAGCATTTT.